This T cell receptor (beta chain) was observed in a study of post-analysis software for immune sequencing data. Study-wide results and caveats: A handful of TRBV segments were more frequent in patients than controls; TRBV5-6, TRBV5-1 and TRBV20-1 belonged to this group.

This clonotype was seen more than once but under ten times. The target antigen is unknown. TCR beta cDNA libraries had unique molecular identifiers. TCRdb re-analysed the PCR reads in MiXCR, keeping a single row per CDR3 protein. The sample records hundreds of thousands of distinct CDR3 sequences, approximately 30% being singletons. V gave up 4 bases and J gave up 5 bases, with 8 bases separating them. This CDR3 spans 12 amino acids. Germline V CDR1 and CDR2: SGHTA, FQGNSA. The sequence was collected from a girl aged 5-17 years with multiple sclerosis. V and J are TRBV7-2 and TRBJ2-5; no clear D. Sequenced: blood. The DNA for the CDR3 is TGTGCCAGCAGCTCGTTCTGGGAGACCCAGTACTTC. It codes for CASSSFWETQYF.